These T cell receptor beta chains were read from a single sample in a study of neurological immune-mediated disorders. TCRdb recomputed calls from the 5' RACE reads with MiXCR, one row per CDR3 protein. The sample lists about 70,000 distinct CDR3 sequences, approximately 5% seen once, with roughly 2.4% in the top ten. Sequencing was performed on PBMCs. The source of these receptors is a woman aged 65 to 85 with multiple sclerosis. The CDR3 runs from the conserved cysteine through the conserved F or W. Each record gives: J gene, V gene, clone size, CDR3 protein. Clone size is given for some rows only: seen once, a few or many times, or a class if the clone is expanded.

TRBJ1-4	TRBV7-2	many	CASSLGSGSTNEKLFF
TRBJ2-2	TRBV3-1	many	CASSQAGGRGAHTGELFF
TRBJ2-1	TRBV5-1	.	CASNEGGSYNEQFF
TRBJ2-5	TRBV12-3/TRBV12-4	many	CASTLDWGETQYF
TRBJ2-7	TRBV12-3/TRBV12-4	.	CASSLGLATEQYF
TRBJ2-3	TRBV29-1	many	CSVGGRTSTDTQYF
TRBJ2-7	TRBV3-1	many	CASSQGGYEQYF
TRBJ2-7	TRBV12-3/TRBV12-4	many	CASSMRRYEQYF
TRBJ2-2	TRBV10-3	.	CAIKEGPGELFF
TRBJ2-1	TRBV2	many	CASSDWGSSYNEQFF
TRBJ2-7	TRBV4-3	.	CASSQGEPYEQYF
TRBJ2-1	TRBV5-1	many	CASSLGLAGGAPFF
TRBJ1-3	TRBV7-8	many	CASSPRDRGNTIYF
TRBJ2-6	TRBV5-1	few	CASSSGQYSSGANVLTF
TRBJ2-2	TRBV12-3/TRBV12-4	.	CASSYGQGRGTGELFF
TRBJ2-2	TRBV7-8	.	CASSLLDRAIGELFF
TRBJ2-3	TRBV20-1	many	CSARGVYSTDTQYF
TRBJ2-2	TRBV7-9	many	CASSQISLPDTGELFF
TRBJ2-1	TRBV7-3	many	CASSLSGINNEQFF
TRBJ1-4	TRBV6-5	many	CASSITGGGSEKLFF
TRBJ2-1	TRBV5-1	many	CASSFTTVYNEQFF
TRBJ2-7	TRBV4-1	many	CASSQGQEAYEQYF
TRBJ1-3	TRBV5-1	many	CASCIGLNSGNTIYF
TRBJ2-2	TRBV20-1	many	CSARVGQNTGELFF
TRBJ2-7	TRBV5-1	.	CASSLGLAGGHSYEQYF
TRBJ2-3	TRBV19	many	CASSAGGSTDTQYF
TRBJ2-1	TRBV7-6	many	CASRPGTSGPSYNEQFF
TRBJ2-7	TRBV3-1	few	CASRRDGGFGEQYF
TRBJ2-1	TRBV18	many	CASSPAQNNEQFF
TRBJ2-1	TRBV11-2	.	CASSFPAGGIDEQFF
TRBJ2-2	TRBV20-1	many	CSLGGLNTGELFF
TRBJ2-7	TRBV7-9	many	CASSLREATYEQYF
TRBJ1-2	TRBV7-2	many	CASSLVATGQGVANGYTF
TRBJ2-2	TRBV9	many	CASSVGVTSANTGELFF
TRBJ1-1	TRBV20-1	many	CSASVFQGAKSTEAFF
TRBJ1-1	TRBV7-2	many	CASSLFRGLRDTEAFF
TRBJ1-6	TRBV7-2	many	CASSLDFISPLHF
TRBJ2-3	TRBV2	.	CASRGQGIDTQYF
TRBJ2-7	TRBV7-6	many	CASSSNRGLMDEQYF
TRBJ2-7	TRBV7-9	many	CASSLVLTGGSYEQYF
TRBJ2-2	TRBV29-1	many	CSVDVAGELFF
TRBJ1-1	TRBV20-1	many	CSARDNRKGGLAFF
TRBJ2-3	TRBV7-9	many	CASLEPGGRTDTQYF
TRBJ2-5	TRBV7-2	many	CASSLTGHMETQYF
TRBJ1-3	TRBV7-6	few	CASSFRGNSGNTIYF
TRBJ2-7	TRBV6-5	.	CATKSQAGYEQYF
TRBJ2-1	TRBV12-3/TRBV12-4	many	CASSPDLYLGSSYNEQFF
TRBJ2-5	TRBV20-1	many	CSARRRGGETQYF